This T cell receptor (beta chain) is drawn from a study of tissue T cells after allogeneic stem cell transplantation. Notes on this clone: Germline and genes: mouse. The read ends 1 residue shy of where the CDR3 ends; the end is completed using the germline J gene.

The sample's time point: mouse harvest day 14 after allogeneic transplant. The graft held 10^6 splenic CD5+ T cells and 10^7 T-cell-depleted bone marrow cells. TCRdb's copy holds only in-frame clones and misses some; the assay was immunoSEQ multiplex PCR. This sample has over a thousand clones; about 50% occur once, and the top ten carry over 30%. The V gene's germline CDR1 is SGHLS and CDR2 HYDKME. V shed 3 bases, J shed 0 bases, and the junction held 3 bases outside the gene matches. The CDR3 loop spans 16 amino acids. This TCR came from a female BALB/c mouse given C57BL/6 T cells with graft-versus-host disease after an allogeneic hematopoietic cell transplant. Sequencing used liver tissue. The rearrangement uses TRBV12-2 and TRBJ2-4, with 12 nucleotides matching TRBD2. CDR3 sequence reads: CASSSTGGASQNTLYF. CDR3 bases read: TGTGCCAGCTCTTCGACTGGGGGGGCTAGTCAAAACACCTTGTAC.